These 16 T cell receptor beta chains were sequenced from one sample in a study of PD-L1 blockade in urothelial cancer. TCRdb's copy holds only in-frame clones and misses some; the assay was immunoSEQ multiplex PCR. In the table there are 45,000 or so clones, approximately 88% of which are singletons. Source: PBMCs, taken around atezolizumab (anti-PD-L1) treatment. These receptors were obtained from a man older than 75 with urothelial cancer.

This clone has only one observation. The chain employs TRBV19 and TRBJ2-4; D might be TRBD1 (5 bases). V was trimmed by 4 bases and J by 3 bases, leaving 13 bases between them. The CDR3 spans 15 residues. From germline, CDR1 is LNHDA and CDR2 SQIVND (reference sequence). The CDR3 nucleotides are TGTGCCAGTAGTAGTACCAGGGTTGTCAAAAACATTCAGTACTTC. Protein product: CASSSTRVVKNIQYF.

The chain couples TRBV6-6 to TRBJ2-7, with D possibly matching TRBD2 (5 bases). Germline values: CDR1 MNHNY, CDR2 SVGAGI (reference sequence). CDR3 length: 15 residues. V was shortened by 4 bases and J by 0 bases, with 13 bases between the two germline ends. CDR3 protein: CASSSPGMGSYEQYF. For the CDR3, the DNA is TGTGCCAGCAGTTCCCCGGGGATGGGCTCCTACGAGCAGTACTTC.

This clone was seen a single time. The gene calls are TRBV30 and TRBJ2-5; 7 bases are shared with TRBD2. CDR1 is GTSNPN and CDR2 is SVGIG in the germline V gene (reference sequence). Unmatched junction bases numbered 9, after V lost 3 bases and J lost 5 bases. The CDR3 runs 14 residues. Here the CDR3 reads CAWSRDYKGETQYF. The DNA of the CDR3 is TGTGCCTGGAGCCGGGACTATAAAGGGGAGACCCAGTACTTC.

V and J are TRBV28 and TRBJ1-4; 7 nucleotides align to TRBD1. The CDR3 runs 15 residues. Germline lookup yields CDR1 MDHEN and CDR2 SYDVKM. The trim removed 5 bases at V and 3 bases at J, leaving 6 bases unmatched. The CDR3 is CASSRSGTANEKLFF. CDR3 in DNA: TGTGCCAGCAGTCGATCCGGGACAGCTAATGAAAAACTGTTTTTT. Full variable domain (remainder filled in from reference TRBV28 and TRBJ1-4): DVKVTQSSRYLVKRTGEKVFLECVQDMDHENMFWYRQDPGLGLRLIYFSYDVKMKEKGDIPEGYSVSREKKERFSLILESASTNQTSMYLCASSRSGTANEKLFFGSGTQLSVL.

The V and J genes are TRBV18 and TRBJ2-3, with 7 bases that match TRBD1. Losses at the gene ends were 3 bases for V and 4 bases for J; bases not matched to a gene: 4. The germline V gene has CDR1 KGHSH and CDR2 LQKENI. This CDR3 spans 14 amino acids. CDR3 sequence (DNA): TGTGCCAGCTCACCCGACAGGGTACCAGATACGCAGTATTTT. This sequence encodes CASSPDRVPDTQYF.

J is TRBJ2-1 and V is TRBV7-9, with 13 nucleotides matching TRBD2. V shed 5 bases and J 6 bases; nucleotides not matched to a gene: 4. The CDR3 is 15 amino acids. Germline lookup yields CDR1 SEHNR and CDR2 FQNEAQ (reference sequence). For the CDR3, the DNA is TGTGCCAGCAGCCCCCGGACTAGCGGGAGCAATGAGCAGTTCTTC. Protein sequence: CASSPRTSGSNEQFF.

V usage is TRBV7-9 and J usage is TRBJ1-2; a weak D match, TRBD1 (6 bases). Trimming stripped 1 base from V and 9 bases from J, with 15 bases between. The CDR3 has 14 residues. Germline assignment: CDR1 SEHNR and CDR2 FQNEAQ (reference sequence). In nucleotides, the CDR3 is TGTGCCAGCAGCTTAGTCCCCGGACAGAACAGCTACACCTTC. This gives the protein CASSLVPGQNSYTF.

The rearrangement joins TRBV10-1 to TRBJ2-7; weak D call: TRBD1 (6 bases). The germline CDR1 and CDR2 sequences are WNHNN and SYGVQD (reference sequence). V was pared by 3 bases and J by 4 bases, with 10 bases between. The CDR3 length is 13 residues. CDR3 DNA sequence: TGCGCCAGCAGTGACCACAGGGAGTACGAGCAGTACTTC. Protein: CASSDHREYEQYF.

The genes are TRBV7-4 and TRBJ1-2; 8 bases match TRBD1. Looked up from germline, CDR1 is SGHVT and CDR2 is SQSDAQ. The CDR3 sequence is 16 residues long. Trimming took 5 bases from V and 4 from J; bases not matched to a gene: 12. CDR3 sequence: CASSHAGDRLLYGYTF. The CDR3 DNA reads TGTGCCAGCAGCCACGCGGGGGACAGGCTCCTCTATGGCTACACCTTC.

The chain is built from TRBV19 and TRBJ1-3, with a possible D match to TRBD1 (6 bases). The CDR3 is 15 amino acids. V dropped 2 bases and J dropped 0 bases, with 8 bases sitting between them. The germline V gene encodes CDR1 LNHDA and CDR2 SQIVND (reference sequence). The CDR3 nucleotides read TGTGCCAGTAGTATAACAGGGAACTCTGGAAACACCATATATTTT. Protein product: CASSITGNSGNTIYF.

The CDR3 coding sequence is TGTGCCTGGAGTGTAGGGAGGGGCGGATTCGGCAATCAGCCCCAGCATTTT. It encodes CAWSVGRGGFGNQPQHF. The chain recombines TRBV30 with TRBJ1-5; D is possibly TRBD1 (5 bases). This CDR3 comprises 17 residues. CDR1 is GTSNPN, CDR2 SVGIG, per germline (reference sequence). V lost 0 bases, J lost 2 bases, and 17 bases lay in between. Complete variable domain (other parts from reference TRBV30 and TRBJ1-5): SQTIHQWPATLVQPVGSPLSLECTVEGTSNPNLYWYRQAAGRGLQLLFYSVGIGQISSEVPQNLSASRPQDRQFILSSKKLLLSDSGFYLCAWSVGRGGFGNQPQHFGDGTRLSIL.

V is TRBV30 and J is TRBJ2-2; D unresolved. The CDR3 length is 12 residues. Germline-derived CDR1 and CDR2 are GTSNPN and SVGIG (reference sequence). Deletions cut 3 bases from V and 6 bases from J, with 8 bases between. For the CDR3, the DNA is TGTGCCTGGAGCGTCCCGGCCGGGGAGCTGTTTTTT. It yields the protein CAWSVPAGELFF.

The CDR3 nucleotides are TGTGCCTGGAGCCCCCTAACGAACACCGGGGAGCTGTTTTTT. Translating gives CAWSPLTNTGELFF. The chain has TRBV30 and TRBJ2-2, with D uncertain. This CDR3 has 14 amino acids. Germline CDR1 is GTSNPN and CDR2 is SVGIG (reference sequence). The germline V and J ends were trimmed by 3 bases and 0 bases, with 8 bases remaining between them.

The CDR3 region has the DNA TGCGCCAGCAGCTTCTCGCCCAGTACGATCCAAGAGACCCAGTACTTC. Its translation is CASSFSPSTIQETQYF. The gene calls are TRBV5-1 and TRBJ2-5; no definite D call. CDR1 and CDR2 from the germline V gene are SGHRS and YFSETQ. This CDR3 spans 16 amino acids. V shed 2 bases and J shed 1 base, with 15 bases lying between them.

The J gene is TRBJ2-3, the V gene TRBV10-1; tentatively, D is TRBD2 (5 bases). V dropped 3 bases and J dropped 5 bases, with 18 bases sitting between them. The CDR3 runs to 16 residues. CDR1 WNHNN and CDR2 SYGVQD come from the germline V gene (reference sequence). CDR3 coding DNA: TGCGCCAGCAGTGAAGGAATAGAGGGAAGAGGAGATACGCAGTATTTT. Encoded protein: CASSEGIEGRGDTQYF.

This chain links TRBV14 with TRBJ1-3; D might be TRBD1 (6 bases). Per the germline V gene, CDR1 is SGHDN and CDR2 is FVKESK. The CDR3 is 15 residues long. The V gene lost 2 bases and the J gene lost 0 bases, with 8 bases spanning the gap. CDR3 in amino acids: CASSQQGFSGNTIYF. In DNA form, the CDR3 reads TGTGCCAGCAGCCAACAGGGGTTCTCTGGAAACACCATATATTTT. Using reference TRBV14 and TRBJ1-3 for the parts outside the CDR3, the full variable domain is EAGVTQFPSHSVIEKGQTVTLRCDPISGHDNLYWYRRVMGKEIKFLLHFVKESKQDESGMPNNRFLAERTGGTYSTLKVQPAELEDSGVYFCASSQQGFSGNTIYFGEGSWLTVV.